The present T cell receptor beta chain was sequenced within a study of shared clonotypes between healthy human individuals. Study-level information: Donors had three CD4 naive, three CD4 memory, two CD8 naive and one CD8 memory plate apiece. The study's findings and limits: A generally larger estimated richness was seen in naive subsets than in memory subsets. Among several donors, roughly 5% of naive CD4 clonotypes were found in common. Rarefaction curves obtained for sorted subsets showed sequencing incomplete despite large depth.

Looked up from germline, CDR1 is MDHEN and CDR2 is SYDVKM. V was clipped by 11 bases and J by 1 base, with 14 bases between them. The CDR3 loop spans 14 amino acids. Repertoires were generated with immunoSEQ multiplex PCR, while TCRdb's copy carries only in-frame clones and drops some. This sample has about 590,000 clones, with over 95% found just once. Concerning this clone itself: Antigen: not known.

CD45RO negativity and positive selection for CCR7 defined naive CD8 cells, a population that excluded terminally differentiated effector memory CD45RA+ cells. The sequence came from a woman aged 25 to 39 in good health. Source material: naive CD8+ T cells sorted from blood. The chain employs TRBV28 and TRBJ2-2, with D maybe TRBD1 (5 bases). CDR3: CAGLSDRNTGELFF. The CDR3, as DNA: TGTGCCGGATTGTCAGACAGGAACACCGGGGAGCTGTTTTTT. The entire variable domain, with the rest obtained from reference TRBV28 and TRBJ2-2, is as follows: DVKVTQSSRYLVKRTGEKVFLECVQDMDHENMFWYRQDPGLGLRLIYFSYDVKMKEKGDIPEGYSVSREKKERFSLILESASTNQTSMYLCAGLSDRNTGELFFGEGSRLTVL.